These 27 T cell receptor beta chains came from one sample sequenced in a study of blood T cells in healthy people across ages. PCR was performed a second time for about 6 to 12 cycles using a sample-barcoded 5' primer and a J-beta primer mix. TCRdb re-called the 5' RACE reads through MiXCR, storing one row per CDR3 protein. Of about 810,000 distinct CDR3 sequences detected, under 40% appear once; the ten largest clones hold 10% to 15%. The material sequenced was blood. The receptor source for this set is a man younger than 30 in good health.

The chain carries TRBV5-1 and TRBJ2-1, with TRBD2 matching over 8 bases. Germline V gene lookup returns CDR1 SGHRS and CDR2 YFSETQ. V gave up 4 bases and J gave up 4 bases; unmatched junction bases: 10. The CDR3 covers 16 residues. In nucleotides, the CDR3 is TGCGCCAGCAGCGAGGACGGGGGGGGCCTTTACAATGAGCAGTTCTTC. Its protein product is CASSEDGGGLYNEQFF.

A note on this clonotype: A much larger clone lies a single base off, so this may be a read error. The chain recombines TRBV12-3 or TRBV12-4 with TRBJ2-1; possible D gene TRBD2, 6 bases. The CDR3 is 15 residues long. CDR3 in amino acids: CASSFGRDSHNEQFF. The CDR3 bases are TGTGCCAGCAGTTTTGGCAGGGACTCCCACAATGAGCAGTTCTTC.

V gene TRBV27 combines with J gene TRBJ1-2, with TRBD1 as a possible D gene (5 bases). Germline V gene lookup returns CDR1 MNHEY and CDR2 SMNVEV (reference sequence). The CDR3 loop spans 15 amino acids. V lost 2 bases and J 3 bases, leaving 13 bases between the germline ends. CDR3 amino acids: CASSLGAPTDYGYTF. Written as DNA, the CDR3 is TGTGCCAGCAGTTTAGGAGCTCCGACAGACTATGGCTACACCTTC.

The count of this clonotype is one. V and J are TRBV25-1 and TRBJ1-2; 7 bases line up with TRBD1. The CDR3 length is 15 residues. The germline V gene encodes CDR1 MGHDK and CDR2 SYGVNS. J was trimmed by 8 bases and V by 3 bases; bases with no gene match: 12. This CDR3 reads CASSDERAGGKGYTF. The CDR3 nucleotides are TGTGCCAGCAGTGATGAAAGGGCAGGGGGGAAGGGCTACACCTTC.

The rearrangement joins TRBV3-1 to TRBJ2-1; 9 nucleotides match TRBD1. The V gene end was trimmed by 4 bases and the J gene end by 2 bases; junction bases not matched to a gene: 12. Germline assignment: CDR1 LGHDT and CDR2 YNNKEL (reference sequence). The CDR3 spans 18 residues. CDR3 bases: TGTGCCAGCAGCCGCGTCCCAAGACAGGGGGGGACCTACAATGAGCAGTTCTTC. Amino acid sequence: CASSRVPRQGGTYNEQFF.

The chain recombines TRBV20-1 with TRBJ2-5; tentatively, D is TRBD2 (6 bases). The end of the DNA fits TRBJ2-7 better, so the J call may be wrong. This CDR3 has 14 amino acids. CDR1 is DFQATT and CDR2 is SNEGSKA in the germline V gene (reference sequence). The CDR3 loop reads CSARDAAGGDEQYF. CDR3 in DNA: TGCAGTGCTAGAGACGCGGCAGGCGGGGACGAGCAGTACTTC.

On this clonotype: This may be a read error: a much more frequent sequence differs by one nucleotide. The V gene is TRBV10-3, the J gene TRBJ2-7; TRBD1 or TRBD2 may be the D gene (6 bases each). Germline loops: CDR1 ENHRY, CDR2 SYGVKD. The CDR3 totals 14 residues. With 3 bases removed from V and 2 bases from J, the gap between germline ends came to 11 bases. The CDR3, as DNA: TGTGCCATCAGTGACGGGGGCCATACCTACGAGCAGTACTTC. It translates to CAISDGGHTYEQYF.

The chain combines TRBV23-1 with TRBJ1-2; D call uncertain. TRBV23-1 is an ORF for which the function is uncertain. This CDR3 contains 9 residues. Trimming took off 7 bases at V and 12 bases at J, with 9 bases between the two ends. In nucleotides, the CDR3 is TGCGCCAGCATCAAATGGAACACCTTC. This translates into CASIKWNTF.

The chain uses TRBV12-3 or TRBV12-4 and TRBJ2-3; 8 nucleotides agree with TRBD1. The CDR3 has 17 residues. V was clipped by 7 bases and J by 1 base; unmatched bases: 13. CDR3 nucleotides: TGTGCCAGCACAGGACAGGGTCCTGGGGATGGCACAGATACGCAGTATTTT. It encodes CASTGQGPGDGTDTQYF.

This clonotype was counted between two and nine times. CDR3 sequence: CASSVGVQMNTEAFF. The CDR3 DNA sequence: TGTGCCAGCAGCGTGGGGGTACAGATGAACACTGAAGCTTTCTTT. The V and J genes are TRBV5-6 and TRBJ1-1; a weak D match, TRBD1 (5 bases). The CDR3 has 15 residues. From germline, CDR1 is SGHDT and CDR2 YYEEEE. V lost 4 bases and J 0 bases, leaving 13 bases between the germline ends.

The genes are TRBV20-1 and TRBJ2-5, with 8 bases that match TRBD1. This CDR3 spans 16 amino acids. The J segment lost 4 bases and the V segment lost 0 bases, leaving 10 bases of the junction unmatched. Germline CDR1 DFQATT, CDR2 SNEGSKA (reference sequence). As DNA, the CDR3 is TGCAGTGCTAGAGATCTCAGGGGGCTTTTCGTAGAGACCCAGTACTTC. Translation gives CSARDLRGLFVETQYF.

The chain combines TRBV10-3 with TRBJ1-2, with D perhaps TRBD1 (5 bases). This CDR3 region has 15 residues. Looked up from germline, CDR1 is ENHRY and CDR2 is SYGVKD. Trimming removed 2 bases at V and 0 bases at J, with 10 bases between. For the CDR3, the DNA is TGTGCCATCAGTGAGCTCAGGGATTCTAACTATGGCTACACCTTC. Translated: CAISELRDSNYGYTF.

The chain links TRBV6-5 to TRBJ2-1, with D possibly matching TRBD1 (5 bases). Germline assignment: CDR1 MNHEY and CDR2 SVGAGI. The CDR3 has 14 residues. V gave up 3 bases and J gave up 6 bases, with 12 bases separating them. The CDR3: CASSYGQGGNEQFF. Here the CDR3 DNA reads TGTGCCAGCAGTTATGGGCAGGGTGGCAATGAGCAGTTCTTC.

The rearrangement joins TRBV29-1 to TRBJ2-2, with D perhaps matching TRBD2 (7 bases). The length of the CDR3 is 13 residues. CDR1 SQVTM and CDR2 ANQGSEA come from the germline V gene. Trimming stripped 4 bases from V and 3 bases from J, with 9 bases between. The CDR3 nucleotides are TGCAGCGTTGTAGGGGGGGACACCGGGGAGCTGTTTTTT. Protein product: CSVVGGDTGELFF.

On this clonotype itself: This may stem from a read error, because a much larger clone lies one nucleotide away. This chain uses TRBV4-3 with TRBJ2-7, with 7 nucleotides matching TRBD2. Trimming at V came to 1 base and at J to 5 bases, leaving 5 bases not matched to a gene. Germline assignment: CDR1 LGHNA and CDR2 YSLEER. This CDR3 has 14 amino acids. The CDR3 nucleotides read TGCGCCAGCAGCCAAGTCGGCGGGGGTAACGAGCAGTACTTC. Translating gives CASSQVGGGNEQYF.

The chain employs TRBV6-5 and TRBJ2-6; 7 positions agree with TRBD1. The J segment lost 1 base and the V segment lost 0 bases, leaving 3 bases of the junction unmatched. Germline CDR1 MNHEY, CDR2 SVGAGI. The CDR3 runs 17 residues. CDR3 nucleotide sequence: TGTGCCAGCAGTTACTCGGGACAGTTATCTGGGGCCAACGTCCTGACTTTC. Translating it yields CASSYSGQLSGANVLTF.

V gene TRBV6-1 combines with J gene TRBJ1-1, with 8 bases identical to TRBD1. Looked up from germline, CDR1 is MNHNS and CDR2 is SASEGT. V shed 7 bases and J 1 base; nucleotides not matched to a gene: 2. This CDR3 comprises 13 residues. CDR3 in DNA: TGTGCCAGCAAGGGACAGGCGAACACTGAAGCTTTCTTT. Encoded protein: CASKGQANTEAFF.

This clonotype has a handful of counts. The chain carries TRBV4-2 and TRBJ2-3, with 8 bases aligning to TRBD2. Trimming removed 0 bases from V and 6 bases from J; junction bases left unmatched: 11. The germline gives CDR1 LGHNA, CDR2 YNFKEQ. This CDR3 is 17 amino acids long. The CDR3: CASSQDSGRGGADTQYF. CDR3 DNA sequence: TGTGCCAGCAGCCAAGATAGTGGCCGGGGGGGAGCCGATACGCAGTATTTT.

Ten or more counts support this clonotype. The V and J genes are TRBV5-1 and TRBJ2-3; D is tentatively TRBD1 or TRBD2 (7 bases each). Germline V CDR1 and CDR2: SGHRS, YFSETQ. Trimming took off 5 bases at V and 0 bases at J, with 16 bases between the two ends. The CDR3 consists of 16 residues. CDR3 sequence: CASSLRGGRSTDTQYF. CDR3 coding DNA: TGCGCCAGCAGTCTCAGGGGGGGACGGAGCACAGATACGCAGTATTTT.

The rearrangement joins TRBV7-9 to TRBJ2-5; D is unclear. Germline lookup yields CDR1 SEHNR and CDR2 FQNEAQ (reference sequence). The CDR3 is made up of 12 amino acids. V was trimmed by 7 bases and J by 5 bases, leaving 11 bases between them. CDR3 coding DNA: TGTGCCAGCACCCTACAGTTTGAGACCCAGTACTTC. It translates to CASTLQFETQYF. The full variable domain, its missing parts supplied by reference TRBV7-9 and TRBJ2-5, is DTGVSQNPRHKITKRGQNVTFRCDPISEHNRLYWYRQTLGQGPEFLTYFQNEAQLEKSRLLSDRFSAERPKGSFSTLEIQRTEQGDSAMYLCASTLQFETQYFGPGTRLLVL.

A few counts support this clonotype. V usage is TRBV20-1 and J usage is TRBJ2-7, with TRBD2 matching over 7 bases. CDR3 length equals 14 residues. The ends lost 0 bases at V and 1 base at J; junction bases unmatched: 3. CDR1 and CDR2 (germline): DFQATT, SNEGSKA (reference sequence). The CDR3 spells CSARDGEGSYEQYF. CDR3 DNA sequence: TGCAGTGCTAGAGATGGGGAGGGTTCCTACGAGCAGTACTTC.

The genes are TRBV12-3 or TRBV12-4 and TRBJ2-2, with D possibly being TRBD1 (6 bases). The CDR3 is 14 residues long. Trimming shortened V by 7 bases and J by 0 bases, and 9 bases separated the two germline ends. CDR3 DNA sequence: TGTGCCAGCATCGACAGGACGAACACCGGGGAGCTGTTTTTT. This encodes CASIDRTNTGELFF.

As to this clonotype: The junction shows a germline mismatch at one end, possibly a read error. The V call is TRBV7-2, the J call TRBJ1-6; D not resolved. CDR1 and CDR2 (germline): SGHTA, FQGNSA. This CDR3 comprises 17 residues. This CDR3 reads CASSLGPSPSHNSPLHF. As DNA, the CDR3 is TGTGCCAGCAGCTTAGGACCCAGCCCCTCCCATAATTCACCCCTCCACTTT.

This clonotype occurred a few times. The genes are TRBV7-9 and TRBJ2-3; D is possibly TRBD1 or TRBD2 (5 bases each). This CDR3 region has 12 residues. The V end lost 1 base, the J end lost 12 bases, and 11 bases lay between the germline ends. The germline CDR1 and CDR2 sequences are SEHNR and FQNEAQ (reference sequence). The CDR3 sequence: CASSLGTWDQYF. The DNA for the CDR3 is TGTGCCAGCAGCTTAGGGACATGGGACCAGTATTTT.

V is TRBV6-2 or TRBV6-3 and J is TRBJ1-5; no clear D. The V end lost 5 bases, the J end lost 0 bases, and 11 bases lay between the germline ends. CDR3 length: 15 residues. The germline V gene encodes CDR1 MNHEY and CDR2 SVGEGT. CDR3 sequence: CASSPTINSNQPQHF. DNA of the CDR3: TGTGCCAGCAGTCCCACAATTAATAGCAATCAGCCCCAGCATTTT.

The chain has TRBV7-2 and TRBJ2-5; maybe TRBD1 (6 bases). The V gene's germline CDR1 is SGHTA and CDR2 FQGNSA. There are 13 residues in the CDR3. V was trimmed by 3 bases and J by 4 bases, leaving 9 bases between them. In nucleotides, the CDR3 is TGTGCCAGCAGCTTCCACAGGGTAGAGACCCAGTACTTC. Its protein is CASSFHRVETQYF.

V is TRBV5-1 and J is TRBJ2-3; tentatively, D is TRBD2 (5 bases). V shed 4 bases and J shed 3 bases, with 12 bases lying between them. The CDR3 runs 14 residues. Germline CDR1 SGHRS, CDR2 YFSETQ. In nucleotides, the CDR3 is TGCGCCAGCAGCACCCCGATAGCGACAGATACGCAGTATTTT. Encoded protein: CASSTPIATDTQYF.